One sample yielded the 13 T cell receptor beta chains listed below, sequenced in a study of vaccination effects on CD4 cells after COVID-19. Having been cultured for roughly 10 days, the cells underwent CD4+ T cell isolation. All study participants received two doses of BNT162b2 or mRNA-1273 vaccine. Antigens for these TCRs are unknown. Some clones are missing from TCRdb's copy, which holds only in-frame ones; the method was immunoSEQ multiplex PCR. The sample lists 25,000 to 35,000 clones, 74% seen once, with more than 12% in the top ten. The sample in question was CD4+ T cells from PBMCs cultured without peptide, obtained after COVID-19 vaccination. The receptors were sampled from a human donor who received a COVID-19 vaccine.

In its sample, this clone was seen once. The V gene is TRBV5-1, the J gene TRBJ2-1; 9 bases map to TRBD2. The germline V gene has CDR1 SGHRS and CDR2 YFSETQ. With 1 base clipped from V and 4 bases from J, the junction kept 6 bases outside the gene matches. This CDR3 is 16 amino acids long. CDR3 DNA sequence: TGCGCCAGCAGCTTGAGGTCTAGCGGGGAGTACAATGAGCAGTTCTTC. It specifies CASSLRSSGEYNEQFF. The whole variable domain, filled in from reference TRBV5-1 and TRBJ2-1, reads KAGVTQTPRYLIKTRGQQVTLSCSPISGHRSVSWYQQTPGQGLQFLFEYFSETQRNKGNFPGRFSGRQFSNSRSEMNVSTLELGDSALYLCASSLRSSGEYNEQFFGPGTRLTVL.

The V call is TRBV5-4, the J call TRBJ2-7; the D gene is possibly TRBD1 (6 bases). The CDR3 has 14 amino acids. Germline CDR1 reads SGHNT; CDR2 reads YYREEE (reference sequence). With 0 bases removed from V and 3 bases from J, the gap between germline ends came to 10 bases. The CDR3, as DNA: TGTGCCAGCAGCTTGGATCAGGGGAACTACGAGCAGTACTTC. Its protein product is CASSLDQGNYEQYF.

The chain has TRBV28 and TRBJ1-2; perhaps TRBD1 as D (6 bases). CDR3 length: 14 amino acids. V lost 6 bases and J lost 2, with 13 bases in between. Per germline, CDR1 MDHEN and CDR2 SYDVKM. CDR3 DNA sequence: TGTGCCAGCAGCTCTGGACAGCTAAACTATGGCTACACCTTC. Protein product: CASSSGQLNYGYTF.

The V call is TRBV19, the J call TRBJ2-4, with TRBD1 identical over 9 bases. Germline-derived CDR1 and CDR2 are LNHDA and SQIVND (reference sequence). The CDR3 is made up of 16 amino acids. J was trimmed by 1 base and V by 3 bases; bases with no gene match: 4. The CDR3 sequence is CASSIWDRAAKNIQYF. CDR3 sequence (DNA): TGTGCCAGTAGTATCTGGGACAGGGCTGCCAAAAACATTCAGTACTTC. The whole variable domain, filled in from reference TRBV19 and TRBJ2-4, reads DGGITQSPKYLFRKEGQNVTLSCEQNLNHDAMYWYRQDPGQGLRLIYYSQIVNDFQKGDIAEGYSVSREKKESFPLTVTSAQKNPTAFYLCASSIWDRAAKNIQYFGAGTRLSVL.

V is TRBV19 and J is TRBJ2-5, with unresolved D. V dropped 3 bases and J dropped 1 base, with 12 bases sitting between them. The CDR3 length is 15 residues. Germline V gene data show CDR1 as LNHDA and CDR2 as SQIVND (reference sequence). CDR3 nucleotide sequence: TGTGCCAGTAGTATCGTCTCTGGCAGCCAAGAGACCCAGTACTTC. It yields the protein CASSIVSGSQETQYF.

The chain links TRBV5-1 to TRBJ2-5; no firm D call. There are 13 residues in the CDR3. Germline CDR1 is SGHRS and CDR2 is YFSETQ. V was clipped by 4 bases and J by 0 bases, with 7 bases between them. Written as DNA, the CDR3 is TGCGCCAGCAGCACTGGGGACCAAGAGACCCAGTACTTC. Protein: CASSTGDQETQYF.

The rearrangement uses TRBV3-1 (or the pseudogene TRBV3-2) and TRBJ1-5, with a weak D call TRBD1 (5 bases). CDR1 and CDR2 (germline): LGHDT, YNNKEL (reference sequence). Trimming removed 3 bases at V and 6 bases at J, with 15 bases between. The CDR3 extends over 15 amino acids. The CDR3 here is CASSQAWGSGQPQHF. The CDR3 coding sequence is TGTGCCAGCAGCCAGGCGTGGGGGTCGGGTCAGCCCCAGCATTTT.

The chain recombines TRBV30 with TRBJ1-2; D perhaps matches TRBD1 (6 bases). Deletions cut 1 base from V and 8 bases from J, with 17 bases between. This CDR3 is built from 14 residues. Germline V gene lookup returns CDR1 GTSNPN and CDR2 SVGIG (reference sequence). CDR3 DNA sequence: TGTGCCTGGAGTGCGCCGCCGGGGGCGGAGGGCTACACCTTC. It codes for CAWSAPPGAEGYTF.

The CDR3: CASSQELAGEYEQYF. CDR3 DNA: TGTGCCAGCAGCCAAGAGCTAGCGGGGGAATACGAGCAGTACTTC. The chain links TRBV3-1 (or the pseudogene TRBV3-2) to TRBJ2-7, with 10 bases identical to TRBD2. The germline V gene encodes CDR1 LGHDT and CDR2 YNNKEL (reference sequence). Trimming cost V 0 bases and J 4 bases; bases outside gene matches: 3. The CDR3 has 15 amino acids.

The rearrangement joins TRBV28 to TRBJ1-2; D remains ambiguous. The CDR3 has 12 amino acids. Per the germline V gene, CDR1 is MDHEN and CDR2 is SYDVKM. Trimming stripped 10 bases from V and 4 bases from J, with 13 bases between. CDR3 protein: CATRGIGYGYTF. The CDR3, as DNA: TGTGCCACCAGAGGAATCGGCTATGGCTACACCTTC.

By share, this clone ranks as large. The V and J genes are TRBV5-5 and TRBJ2-7; TRBD2 is a possible D gene (6 bases). CDR1 is SGHKS and CDR2 is YYEKEE in the germline V gene (reference sequence). The CDR3 spans 16 residues. The V end lost 2 bases, the J end lost 1 base, and 16 bases lay between the germline ends. CDR3 loop: CASSLGRGGASYEQYF. Written as DNA, the CDR3 is TGTGCCAGCAGCTTAGGGCGGGGTGGGGCGTCCTACGAGCAGTACTTC.

J is TRBJ1-3 and V is TRBV19, with D unresolved. The CDR3 length is 13 residues. The V end lost 3 bases, the J end lost 3 bases, and 6 bases lay between the germline ends. Germline lookup yields CDR1 LNHDA and CDR2 SQIVND (reference sequence). DNA of the CDR3: TGTGCCAGTAGTATTGGTTTTGGAAACACCATATATTTT. Translating it yields CASSIGFGNTIYF.

This sequence joins TRBV3-1 (or the pseudogene TRBV3-2) and TRBJ2-2; no clear D gene. The V end was cut by 1 base, the J end by 6 bases, with 15 bases between. Germline assignment: CDR1 LGHDT and CDR2 YNNKEL (reference sequence). The CDR3 runs to 16 residues. The CDR3 reads CASSQGPPTVPGELFF. CDR3 nucleotide sequence: TGTGCCAGCAGCCAAGGTCCACCTACTGTGCCCGGGGAGCTGTTTTTT.